This T cell receptor (beta chain) stems from a study of cytomegalovirus exposure and HLA in healthy donors. Details on this clone: Antigen: not known.

The CDR3 contains 15 residues. Trimming removed 7 bases from V and 6 bases from J; junction bases left unmatched: 9. CDR1 and CDR2 from the germline V gene are LNHNV and YYDKDF (reference sequence). General study findings and limits: The study reported that TCR beta sequences accurately predicted HLA-A and HLA-B alleles in most subjects. Owing to their indistinguishability, certain V segments, notably TRBV6-2 and TRBV6-3, were excluded.

PCR involved 60 Vbeta and 13 Jbeta primers. Clones were read by immunoSEQ multiplex PCR, and TCRdb kept only the in-frame ones, dropping some. Of about 150,000 clones listed, more than 70% are singletons. This clonotype was obtained from a woman between 40 and 55 years old in good health and CMV-seropositive. The sequencing input was PBMCs. This chain links TRBV15 with TRBJ2-1, with 10 bases that match TRBD1. CDR3 region: CATTRQGAGVNEQFF. In DNA, the CDR3 is TGTGCCACCACCCGACAGGGGGCGGGGGTCAATGAGCAGTTCTTC.